The present TCR beta chain was sequenced within a study of blood T cell repertoires in COVID-19. The V gene's germline CDR1 is SNHLY and CDR2 FYNNEI. V shed 5 bases, J shed 5 bases, and the junction held 10 bases outside the gene matches. The CDR3 spans 15 residues. Sequenced by immunoSEQ multiplex PCR; TCRdb stores in-frame clones only, minus some. The sample has nearly 300,000 clones; nearly 90% are singletons. The TCR was taken from a woman between 50 and 59 years old who had been exposed to COVID-19. The specimen sequenced was PBMCs or T cells enriched from blood (not recorded which). The J gene is TRBJ2-7, the V gene TRBV2; 9 nucleotides align to TRBD1. CDR3 nucleotides: TGTGCCAGCAGTTTCGACAGGGGGAAAAGCGACGAGCAGTACTTC. It is translated as CASSFDRGKSDEQYF.